The sequence of this T cell receptor beta chain was determined in a study of blood T cell repertoires in COVID-19. The overall study: T cells, B-cell-depleted T cells, or PBMCs supplied cDNA or gDNA.

This clone appeared a few times. TCRdb's copy holds only in-frame clones and misses some; the assay was immunoSEQ multiplex PCR. Of approximately 180,000 clones in the sample, 80% to 90% are singletons; the top ten hold about 3.3%. The CDR3 totals 16 residues. V trimming: 0 bases; J trimming: 2 bases; junction bases outside the gene matches: 4. Germline CDR1 reads MRHNA; CDR2 reads SNTAGT. This chain joins TRBV6-4 and TRBJ1-2; 9 nucleotides match TRBD1. The sample comprised peripheral blood. The source of this sequence is a man aged 55 to 70 with acute or convalescent COVID-19. CDR3 amino acids: CASSDSNRGLNYGYTF. DNA for the CDR3: TGTGCCAGCAGTGACTCTAACAGGGGGCTGAACTATGGCTACACCTTC.